This entry is about one TCR beta chain. The germline V gene encodes CDR1 SGHDN and CDR2 FVKESK. The CDR3 is 16 residues long. V dropped 2 bases and J dropped 4; count of bases not matched to a gene: 10. This entry belongs to a study of blood T cell repertoires in COVID-19. Turning to the study itself: Collection of acute and convalescent COVID-19 samples took place in the United States, Italy and Spain. T cells, B-cell-depleted T cells, or PBMCs supplied cDNA or gDNA.

Authors' processing steps: Counts of nucleated cells, estimated from reference gene primer amplification, were obtained. Assay: immunoSEQ multiplex PCR; the TCRdb copy retains only in-frame clones and omits some. That table supplies the V and J calls and clone size; D and trimming were determined from the DNA. The repertoire includes hundreds of thousands of clones, around three quarters of them detected once, and around 3.2% sits in the top ten. This chain connects TRBV14 to TRBJ2-5, with 7 positions matching TRBD2. This clonotype was sampled from a woman aged 80 or older with acute or convalescent COVID-19. Sequencing input: peripheral blood. In DNA, the CDR3 is TGTGCCAGCAGCCAACTGGGAACCAGCGGGACAGAGACCCAGTACTTC. It codes for CASSQLGTSGTETQYF.